A single T cell receptor beta chain is shown here with its context. The data originate from a study of blood T cell repertoires in COVID-19. Study as a whole: Sites in the United States, Italy and Spain provided acute and convalescent COVID-19 samples.

CDR1 is LGHNA, CDR2 YNFKEQ, per germline. The V segment lost 4 bases and the J segment 5 bases; nucleotides outside the gene matches: 9. The CDR3 is 15 residues long. The authors' processing: Quantification of nucleated cells was approximated via reference gene primer amplification. The data were produced by immunoSEQ multiplex PCR, yet TCRdb's version contains in-frame clones alone and is incomplete. Clonal size and the V and J genes are those of that table, whereas D and trimming came from the DNA. Of a few hundred thousand clones listed, about 82% were seen once; the top ten hold 9% to 15%. The sequenced sample consisted of peripheral blood. The J gene is TRBJ1-1, the V gene TRBV4-2, with TRBD1 identical over 8 bases. This clonotype was obtained from a man older than 75 with acute or convalescent COVID-19. In DNA form, the CDR3 reads TGTGCCAGCAGCCCAGAGTACAGGGGGAGGACTGAAGCTTTCTTT. Its translation is CASSPEYRGRTEAFF.